This T cell receptor beta chain was profiled in a study of cytomegalovirus exposure and HLA in healthy donors. Study outcomes and limitations: Indistinguishable V segments, including TRBV6-2 and TRBV6-3, were excluded. The authors listed 164 TCR beta chains as cytomegalovirus-associated. Roughly uniform depth of sequencing across donors was assumed in presence/absence analyses.

With respect to this clone: Antigen: not known.

This CDR3 contains 10 residues. Germline CDR1 reads MGHDK; CDR2 reads SYGVNS. Vbeta (60) and Jbeta (13) primers were used in the PCR. Clones were sequenced by immunoSEQ multiplex PCR, and TCRdb holds only the in-frame ones, with some missing. Here the sample spans some 140,000 clones, 65% to 85% being singletons. The sequence came from a man aged 18 to 30 in good health and CMV-seronegative. Sequenced sample: PBMCs. V and J are TRBV25-1 and TRBJ2-7, with D tentatively TRBD1 (5 bases). CDR3 in DNA: TGTGGGACAACCTTCTACGAGCAGTACTTC. Translated, it gives CGTTFYEQYF.